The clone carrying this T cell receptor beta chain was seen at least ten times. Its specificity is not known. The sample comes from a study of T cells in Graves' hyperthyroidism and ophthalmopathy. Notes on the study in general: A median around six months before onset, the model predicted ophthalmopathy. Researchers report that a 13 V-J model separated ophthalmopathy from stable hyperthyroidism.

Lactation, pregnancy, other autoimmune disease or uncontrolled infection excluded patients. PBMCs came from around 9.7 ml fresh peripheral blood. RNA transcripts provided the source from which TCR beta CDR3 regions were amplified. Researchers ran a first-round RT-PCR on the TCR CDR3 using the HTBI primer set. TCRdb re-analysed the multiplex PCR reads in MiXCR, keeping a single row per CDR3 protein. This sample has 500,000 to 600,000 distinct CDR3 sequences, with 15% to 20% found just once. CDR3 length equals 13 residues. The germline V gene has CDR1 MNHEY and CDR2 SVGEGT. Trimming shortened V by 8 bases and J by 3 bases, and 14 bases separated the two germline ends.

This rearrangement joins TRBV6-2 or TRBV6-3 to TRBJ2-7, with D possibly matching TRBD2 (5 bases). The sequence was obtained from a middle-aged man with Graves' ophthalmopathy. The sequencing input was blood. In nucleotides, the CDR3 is TGTGCCAGCTCCCCCGGGAATGACTACGAGCAGTACTTC. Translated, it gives CASSPGNDYEQYF.